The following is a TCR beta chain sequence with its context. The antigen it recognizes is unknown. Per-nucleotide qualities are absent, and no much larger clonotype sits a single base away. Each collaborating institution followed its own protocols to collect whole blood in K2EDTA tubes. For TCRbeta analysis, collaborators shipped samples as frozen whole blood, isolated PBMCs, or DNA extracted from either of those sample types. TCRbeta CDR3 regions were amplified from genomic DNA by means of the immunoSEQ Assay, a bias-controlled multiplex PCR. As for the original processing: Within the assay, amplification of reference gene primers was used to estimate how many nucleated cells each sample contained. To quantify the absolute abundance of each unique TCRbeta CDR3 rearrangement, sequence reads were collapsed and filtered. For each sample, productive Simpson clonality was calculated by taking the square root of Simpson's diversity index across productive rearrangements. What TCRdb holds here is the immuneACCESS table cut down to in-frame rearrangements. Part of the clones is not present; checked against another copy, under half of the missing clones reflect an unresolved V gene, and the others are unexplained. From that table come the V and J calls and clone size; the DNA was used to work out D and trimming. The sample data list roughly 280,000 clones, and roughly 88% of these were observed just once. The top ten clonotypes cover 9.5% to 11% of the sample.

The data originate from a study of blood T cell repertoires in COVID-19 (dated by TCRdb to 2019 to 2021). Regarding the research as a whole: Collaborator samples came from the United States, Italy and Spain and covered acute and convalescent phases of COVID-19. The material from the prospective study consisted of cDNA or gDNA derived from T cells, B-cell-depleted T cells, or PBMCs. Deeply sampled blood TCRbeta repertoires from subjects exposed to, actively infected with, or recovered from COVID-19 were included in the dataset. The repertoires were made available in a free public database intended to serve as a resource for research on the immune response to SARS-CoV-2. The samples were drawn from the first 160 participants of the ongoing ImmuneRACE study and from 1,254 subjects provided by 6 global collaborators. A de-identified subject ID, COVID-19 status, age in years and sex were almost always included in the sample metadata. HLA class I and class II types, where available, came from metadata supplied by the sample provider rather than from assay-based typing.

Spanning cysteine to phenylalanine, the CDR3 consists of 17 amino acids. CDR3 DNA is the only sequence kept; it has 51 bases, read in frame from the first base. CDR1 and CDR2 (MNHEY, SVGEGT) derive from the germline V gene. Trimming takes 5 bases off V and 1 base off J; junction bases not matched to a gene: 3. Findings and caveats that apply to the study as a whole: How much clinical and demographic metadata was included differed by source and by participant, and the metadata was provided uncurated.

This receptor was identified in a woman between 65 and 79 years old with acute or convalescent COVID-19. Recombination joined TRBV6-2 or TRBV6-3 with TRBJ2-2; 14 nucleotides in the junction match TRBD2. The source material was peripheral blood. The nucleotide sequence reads TGTGCCAGCAGTCGGGGACTAGCGGGGGAGAACACCGGGGAGCTGTTTTTT. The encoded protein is CASSRGLAGENTGELFF.